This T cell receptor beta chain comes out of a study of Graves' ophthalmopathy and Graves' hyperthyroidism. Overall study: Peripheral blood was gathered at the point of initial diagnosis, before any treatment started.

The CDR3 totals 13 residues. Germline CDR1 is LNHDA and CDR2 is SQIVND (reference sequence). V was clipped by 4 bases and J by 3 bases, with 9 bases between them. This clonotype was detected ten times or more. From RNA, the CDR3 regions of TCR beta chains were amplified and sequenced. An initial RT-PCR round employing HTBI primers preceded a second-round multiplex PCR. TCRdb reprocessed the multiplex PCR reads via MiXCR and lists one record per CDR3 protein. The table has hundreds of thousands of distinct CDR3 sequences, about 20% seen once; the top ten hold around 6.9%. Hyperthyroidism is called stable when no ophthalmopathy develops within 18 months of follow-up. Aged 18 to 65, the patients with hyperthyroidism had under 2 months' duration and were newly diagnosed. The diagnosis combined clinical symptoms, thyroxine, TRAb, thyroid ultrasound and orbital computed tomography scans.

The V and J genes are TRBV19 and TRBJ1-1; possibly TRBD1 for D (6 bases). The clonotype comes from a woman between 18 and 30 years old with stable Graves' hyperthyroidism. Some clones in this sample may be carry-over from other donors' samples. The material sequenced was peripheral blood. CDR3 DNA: TGTGCCAGTAGTACCACAGGGTACACTGAAGCTTTCTTT. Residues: CASSTTGYTEAFF.